These 4 T cell receptor beta chains share one sample of origin, sequenced in a study of T cell responses to AZD1222 COVID-19 vaccine. Generated by immunoSEQ multiplex PCR, the TCRdb table keeps only in-frame clones and is missing some. The sample gives under 150,000 clones, roughly nine tenths of which show up once; under 3% is in the top ten. The sequencing used peripheral blood, collected 28 days after the second AZD1222 dose. The source is an adult who received the AZD1222 COVID-19 vaccine.

A few counts support this clone. The chain uses TRBV7-2 and TRBJ1-1; D may be TRBD1 (6 bases). Looked up from germline, CDR1 is SGHTA and CDR2 is FQGNSA. The CDR3 is 14 amino acids. V gave up 5 bases and J gave up 1 base, with 11 bases separating them. CDR3 residues: CASSPTGQNTEAFF. Written as DNA, the CDR3 is TGTGCCAGCAGCCCAACGGGACAGAACACTGAAGCTTTCTTT.

The J gene is TRBJ2-2, the V gene TRBV19; D could derive from TRBD1 or TRBD2 (5 bases each). CDR3 size: 15 residues. CDR1 is LNHDA and CDR2 is SQIVND in the germline V gene (reference sequence). V was pared by 5 bases and J by 4 bases, with 14 bases between. The CDR3 DNA is TGTGCCAGTAGTGGGACCCAAATTGGCACCGGGGAGCTGTTTTTT. Protein: CASSGTQIGTGELFF.

This rearrangement joins TRBV5-1 to TRBJ2-5, with 11 bases that match TRBD1. V lost 0 bases to trimming and J lost 4 bases; unmatched junction nucleotides: 8. Germline CDR1 reads SGHRS; CDR2 reads YFSETQ. CDR3 size: 17 residues. The CDR3 region is CASSLVLTGTGGETQYF. The CDR3 nucleotides are TGCGCCAGCAGCTTGGTGCTTACCGGGACAGGGGGAGAGACCCAGTACTTC.

This clone was seen a handful of times. The rearrangement uses TRBV11-2 and TRBJ1-6; 8 bases are a match to TRBD1. CDR1 is SGHAT and CDR2 is FQNNGV in the germline V gene. The CDR3 sequence is 14 residues long. The V and J ends lost 3 bases and 9 bases, in that order; junction bases with no gene match: 4. The CDR3 sequence: CASSFGQGGSPLHF. CDR3 DNA sequence: TGTGCCAGCAGCTTCGGACAGGGAGGTTCACCCCTCCACTTT.